Sequencing of this TCR beta chain was carried out in a study of blood T cell repertoires in COVID-19. The overall study: There were acute and convalescent COVID-19 samples, and they came from the United States, Italy and Spain. T cells, B-cell-depleted T cells, or PBMCs provided the cDNA or gDNA that served as material.

Original data processing: Estimates of nucleated cell counts were drawn from the amplification of reference gene primers. The data were produced by immunoSEQ multiplex PCR, yet TCRdb's version contains in-frame clones alone and is incomplete. V, J and clone size reflect that table, while D and trimming were determined from the DNA. Of a few hundred thousand clones in the sample, roughly four fifths were seen once. V was cut by 0 bases and J by 2 bases, with 10 bases left in between. The CDR3 is 15 residues long. Germline CDR1 is LGHNA and CDR2 is YSLEER. Recruited during active infection, patients (from Seattle) were subsequently followed longitudinally.

Sequenced sample: peripheral blood. The origin of this receptor is a woman in her sixties or seventies with COVID-19, enrolled during active disease. The chain joins TRBV4-3 to TRBJ1-1, with D possibly TRBD1 on 6 matching bases. The CDR3: CASSQDPGANTEAFF. The DNA of the CDR3 is TGCGCCAGCAGCCAAGATCCAGGGGCAAACACTGAAGCTTTCTTT.